This T cell receptor (beta chain) appears in the sequencing data of a study of early T cells in non-severe SARS-CoV-2 infection. Study-wide results and limits: Sequences matched to VDJdb favored anti-spike CD8 responses, while private and CD4 specificities were missed.

The sample holds many counts of this clonotype. The target antigen is unknown. Attachment of unique molecular identifiers to individual cDNA molecules was performed. TCRdb independently ran MiXCR on the 5' RACE reads; one entry per CDR3 protein. The profile shows about 24,000 distinct CDR3 sequences, more than 4% of them singletons. J was trimmed by 0 bases and V by 8 bases; bases with no gene match: 9. The germline CDR1 and CDR2 sequences are KGHDR and SFDVKD. The CDR3 is made up of 16 amino acids. The clonotype comes from an adult who was a healthcare worker with PCR-confirmed SARS-CoV-2 infection or an uninfected control (not recorded which). This chain links TRBV24-1 with TRBJ1-5; 7 bases are a match to TRBD1. Sequenced input: whole blood. In nucleotides, the CDR3 is TGTGCCACCATCAAGAGAGGGGGCTTTAGCAATCAGCCCCAGCATTTT. It yields the protein CATIKRGGFSNQPQHF.